What follows are 20 T cell receptor beta chains derived from one specimen sequenced in a study of Ad26.COV2.S vaccination and SARS-CoV-2 variants. Clones were read by immunoSEQ multiplex PCR, and TCRdb kept only the in-frame ones, dropping some. The sample holds a few hundred thousand clones; around 88% are singletons and the top ten take 2.9%. Treatment reported: around 19 received Ad26.COV2.S at low or high dose, single or two shots; 5 received placebo; per-sample allocation not given. Specimens were obtained on day 63 following the first vaccine or placebo injection. The material was peripheral blood, obtained in a trial of Ad26.COV2.S vaccine versus placebo. The receptors stem from a person aged 18-65 years who received the Ad26.COV2.S COVID-19 vaccine or a placebo.

The chain combines TRBV7-8 with TRBJ1-2, with 11 positions matching TRBD1. After removal of 3 bases from V and 5 bases from J, the junction contained 5 bases not matched to a gene. The CDR3 covers 15 residues. Germline V gives CDR1 SGHVS, CDR2 FQNEAQ. CDR3 in DNA: TGTGCCAGCAGCTTCCGGGACAGGGGGGGATATGGCTACACCTTC. Protein: CASSFRDRGGYGYTF.

This clone was counted once. The V call is TRBV15, the J call TRBJ2-7; no clear D gene. In germline, CDR1 is LNHNV, CDR2 YYDKDF (reference sequence). V dropped 10 bases and J dropped 0 bases, with 10 bases sitting between them. The CDR3 contains 12 residues. The CDR3: CAIGSDSYEQYF. The CDR3 bases are TGTGCCATCGGCAGTGACTCCTACGAGCAGTACTTC.

The V and J genes are TRBV7-2 and TRBJ1-5; tentative D call: TRBD1 (6 bases). Germline V gene sequence: CDR1 SGHTA, CDR2 FQGNSA. This CDR3 has 15 amino acids. The V end lost 7 bases, the J end lost 4 bases, and 17 bases lay between the germline ends. The CDR3 reads CASKASGQGNQPQHF. DNA for the CDR3: TGTGCCAGCAAGGCCTCGGGTCAGGGGAATCAGCCCCAGCATTTT. The whole variable domain, remainder taken from reference TRBV7-2 and TRBJ1-5, is GAGVSQSPSNKVTEKGKDVELRCDPISGHTALYWYRQSLGQGLEFLIYFQGNSAPDKSGLPSDRFSAERTGGSVSTLTIQRTQQEDSAVYLCASKASGQGNQPQHFGDGTRLSIL.

The chain couples TRBV19 to TRBJ2-5, with D perhaps TRBD1 (6 bases). The CDR3 is 15 amino acids. Between the trimmed V and J ends, which lost 4 bases and 4 bases, there was a span of 16 bases. CDR1 and CDR2 (germline): LNHDA, SQIVND (reference sequence). The CDR3 DNA reads TGTGCCAGTAGTACATCAGGGGACCCGGGAGAGACCCAGTACTTC. Translation gives CASSTSGDPGETQYF. Full variable domain (remainder filled in from reference TRBV19 and TRBJ2-5): DGGITQSPKYLFRKEGQNVTLSCEQNLNHDAMYWYRQDPGQGLRLIYYSQIVNDFQKGDIAEGYSVSREKKESFPLTVTSAQKNPTAFYLCASSTSGDPGETQYFGPGTRLLVL.

This chain connects TRBV19 to TRBJ2-5; 13 bases match TRBD2. Trimming at V came to 3 bases and at J to 5 bases, leaving 6 bases not matched to a gene. This CDR3 region has 16 residues. Germline CDR1 LNHDA, CDR2 SQIVND (reference sequence). The CDR3 reads CASSMGLAGSKETQYF. The CDR3 DNA is TGTGCCAGTAGTATGGGACTAGCGGGGAGTAAGGAGACCCAGTACTTC. The full variable domain, in which reference TRBV19 and TRBJ2-5 provide the parts outside the CDR3, is DGGITQSPKYLFRKEGQNVTLSCEQNLNHDAMYWYRQDPGQGLRLIYYSQIVNDFQKGDIAEGYSVSREKKESFPLTVTSAQKNPTAFYLCASSMGLAGSKETQYFGPGTRLLVL.

V gene TRBV4-3 combines with J gene TRBJ2-3, with 8 bases fitting TRBD1. The CDR3 is 15 residues long. Per the germline V gene, CDR1 is LGHNA and CDR2 is YSLEER. J gave up 3 bases and V 4 bases, and 6 bases lay outside the gene matches. In nucleotides, the CDR3 is TGCGCCAGCAGCCTTTTGACAGGGGTAACAGATACGCAGTATTTT. Translated: CASSLLTGVTDTQYF.

CDR3 loop: CASSSEGLAGNNEQFF. CDR3 coding DNA: TGTGCCAGTAGTAGCGAGGGACTAGCGGGAAACAATGAGCAGTTCTTC. The chain joins TRBV19 to TRBJ2-1; 13 bases align to TRBD2. From germline, CDR1 is LNHDA and CDR2 SQIVND (reference sequence). Trimming removed 4 bases from V and 5 bases from J; junction bases left unmatched: 5. The CDR3 has 16 amino acids.

This chain uses TRBV4-2 with TRBJ2-3; 9 nucleotides line up with TRBD2. The trim removed 4 bases at V and 6 bases at J, leaving 11 bases unmatched. CDR3 length equals 16 residues. The V gene's germline CDR1 is LGHNA and CDR2 YNFKEQ. CDR3 in amino acids: CASSPLLAGLTDTQYF. The CDR3 bases are TGTGCCAGCAGCCCCTTGCTAGCGGGACTGACCGATACGCAGTATTTT.

This chain connects TRBV19 to TRBJ1-3; a possible D gene is TRBD1 (6 bases). CDR1 is LNHDA, CDR2 SQIVND, per germline (reference sequence). Trimming took off 6 bases at V and 6 bases at J, with 15 bases between the two ends. The CDR3 is 14 residues long. CDR3: CASSATGNVNTIYF. The CDR3 nucleotides are TGTGCCAGTAGCGCTACAGGGAACGTAAACACCATATATTTT. The full variable domain, completed using reference TRBV19 and TRBJ1-3, is DGGITQSPKYLFRKEGQNVTLSCEQNLNHDAMYWYRQDPGQGLRLIYYSQIVNDFQKGDIAEGYSVSREKKESFPLTVTSAQKNPTAFYLCASSATGNVNTIYFGEGSWLTVV.

The chain links TRBV10-3 to TRBJ2-1; D uncertain. The CDR3 has 13 residues. CDR1 is ENHRY, CDR2 SYGVKD, per germline. V lost 4 bases and J lost 3, with 7 bases in between. In nucleotides, the CDR3 is TGTGCCATCAGTGCACGGTACTACAATGAGCAGTTCTTC. Amino acids: CAISARYYNEQFF.

The V gene is TRBV6-1, the J gene TRBJ1-1; D is undetermined. V lost 1 base, J lost 10 bases, and 19 bases lay in between. The CDR3 is 15 residues long. Germline-derived CDR1 and CDR2 are MNHNS and SASEGT. In DNA, the CDR3 is TGTGCCAGCAGTGAAGTGACGTCCTTTCGATTGGGAGCTTTCTTT. Residues: CASSEVTSFRLGAFF.

This chain connects TRBV5-1 to TRBJ2-1; 7 nucleotides line up with TRBD2. The trim removed 3 bases at V and 7 bases at J, leaving 4 bases unmatched. The CDR3 is 13 amino acids. Germline V gene lookup returns CDR1 SGHRS and CDR2 YFSETQ. CDR3: CASSYSGGNEQFF. The CDR3 DNA is TGCGCCAGCAGCTACTCGGGAGGAAATGAGCAGTTCTTC.

The chain uses TRBV7-9 and TRBJ1-1; D perhaps matches TRBD1 (5 bases). This CDR3 is 14 amino acids long. Per the germline V gene, CDR1 is SEHNR and CDR2 is FQNEAQ (reference sequence). Trimming took 5 bases from V and 5 from J, leaving 15 bases between them. CDR3 in amino acids: CASSRGADKTEAFF. The CDR3 region has the DNA TGTGCCAGCAGCAGGGGTGCAGACAAGACTGAAGCTTTCTTT.

The rearrangement joins TRBV4-2 to TRBJ2-1, with 12 bases identical to TRBD2. V shed 1 base, J shed 7 bases, and the junction held 5 bases outside the gene matches. The CDR3 has 16 amino acids. Germline V gene data show CDR1 as LGHNA and CDR2 as YNFKEQ. The CDR3 sequence is CASSQGLAGGKNEQFF. DNA of the CDR3: TGTGCCAGCAGCCAAGGTCTAGCGGGAGGGAAAAATGAGCAGTTCTTC.

CDR3 DNA sequence: TGTGCCAGTAGGCTCCGGAGCTCCTACAATGAGCAGTTCTTC. Translation: CASRLRSSYNEQFF. This chain links TRBV19 with TRBJ2-1; D gene unclear. This CDR3 is built from 14 residues. The V end was cut by 6 bases, the J end by 0 bases, with 9 bases between. Germline V CDR1 and CDR2: LNHDA, SQIVND (reference sequence).

The genes are TRBV6-5 and TRBJ1-5, with D unresolved. The CDR3 consists of 16 residues. Germline assignment: CDR1 MNHEY and CDR2 SVGAGI. V was pared by 2 bases and J by 4 bases, with 15 bases between. The CDR3 DNA is TGTGCCAGCAGTTACGCATCAACTGGAATGAATCAGCCCCAGCATTTT. Translating it yields CASSYASTGMNQPQHF.

The chain combines TRBV19 with TRBJ2-7; D is unresolved. The CDR3 totals 12 residues. Germline loops: CDR1 LNHDA, CDR2 SQIVND (reference sequence). The V gene lost 3 bases and the J gene lost 3 bases, with 6 bases spanning the gap. CDR3 sequence (DNA): TGTGCCAGTAGTATCGGCGGCTACGAGCAGTACTTC. It yields the protein CASSIGGYEQYF.

The gene calls are TRBV7-2 and TRBJ2-1; tentatively, D is TRBD1 (6 bases). V shed 5 bases and J shed 7 bases, with 12 bases lying between them. Germline CDR1 is SGHTA and CDR2 is FQGNSA. The CDR3 loop spans 13 amino acids. Here the CDR3 DNA reads TGTGCCAGCAGCGCAAGGGGGTCTAATGAGCAGTTCTTC. Amino acid sequence: CASSARGSNEQFF.

The V and J genes are TRBV7-7 and TRBJ2-1, with TRBD1 identical over 9 bases. This CDR3 region has 15 residues. Trimming took 5 bases from V and 6 from J; bases not matched to a gene: 8. Germline assignment: CDR1 SSHAT and CDR2 FNYEAQ (reference sequence). This chain's CDR3 is CASSPLGQGRNEQFF. DNA for the CDR3: TGTGCCAGCAGCCCATTGGGACAGGGACGCAATGAGCAGTTCTTC.

On this clone itself: Other nucleotide sequences from this sample produce the same CDR3. The chain recombines TRBV7-2 with TRBJ1-4; 7 positions match TRBD1. The CDR3 covers 16 residues. Germline CDR1 reads SGHTA; CDR2 reads FQGNSA. V was pared by 4 bases and J by 0 bases, with 5 bases of the junction left unmatched. The DNA for the CDR3 is TGTGCCAGCAGCTACAGACAGGGCGCAACTAATGAAAAACTGTTTTTT. This gives the protein CASSYRQGATNEKLFF.